The clone carrying this TCR beta chain was found a few times. Its specificity is unknown. The lymph nodes were axillary draining lymph nodes from breast cancer patients. This sample is drawn from a study of breast tumors, draining lymph nodes, adjacent tissues. CDR1 and CDR2 from the germline V gene are SGHVS and FNYEAQ. This CDR3 spans 13 amino acids. Trimming took off 8 bases at V and 5 bases at J, with 10 bases between the two ends. Study observations and caveats: Compared with basal-like, luminal-like tumors shared significantly more repertoire with nontumor tissue. That most tumor T cells come from lymph nodes remained unproven. Tumor TCR diversity was below lymph nodes but above nontumor tissue. Most tumor T cells seemingly derive from lymph node, then expand in tumor.

MiXCR was run by TCRdb on the multiplex PCR reads, yielding one entry per CDR3 protein. Among fewer than 250,000 distinct CDR3 sequences listed, about 30% were seen once. The sample consisted of axillary lymph node tissue. This clonotype originated in a female donor with breast cancer. Some clones in this sample may be carry-over from other donors' samples. The chain combines TRBV7-6 with TRBJ1-6, with a weak D call TRBD1 (5 bases). CDR3 region: CASGPDNNSPLHF. CDR3 coding DNA: TGTGCCAGCGGGCCGGACAATAATTCACCCCTCCACTTT.